These 32 T cell receptor beta chains were sequenced from one sample in a study of blood T cells in healthy people across ages. Through a sample-barcoded 5' primer and a J-beta primer mix, a second PCR was run for roughly 7 to 11 cycles. Each CDR3 protein gets one entry after TCRdb re-called the 5' RACE reads with MiXCR. Of approximately 2,000,000 distinct CDR3 sequences in the sample, more than 35% were seen once. The specimen sequenced was blood. The receptors were gathered from a human donor in good health.

This chain uses TRBV7-8 with TRBJ2-1; the D gene is possibly TRBD2 (6 bases). Per the germline V gene, CDR1 is SGHVS and CDR2 is FQNEAQ. The CDR3 has 15 amino acids. V was shortened by 1 base and J by 3 bases, with 10 bases between the two germline ends. CDR3 region: CASSLGLANYNEQFF. For the CDR3, the DNA is TGTGCCAGCAGCTTAGGGCTAGCGAACTACAATGAGCAGTTCTTC.

At least ten counts were recorded for this clonotype. The chain employs TRBV7-9 and TRBJ1-2; D gene unclear. CDR3 size: 13 residues. Trimming took 3 bases from V and 4 from J, leaving 9 bases between them. The germline V gene has CDR1 SEHNR and CDR2 FQNEAQ (reference sequence). The CDR3 loop reads CASSFMAGYGYTF. The CDR3, as DNA: TGTGCCAGCAGCTTCATGGCGGGCTATGGCTACACCTTC.

Only a few counts were recorded for this clonotype. This chain connects TRBV7-9 to TRBJ1-2; unclear D gene. This CDR3 spans 13 amino acids. From germline, CDR1 is SEHNR and CDR2 FQNEAQ (reference sequence). V was cut by 1 base and J by 9 bases, with 12 bases left in between. CDR3 amino acids: CASSLGTLPSYTF. CDR3 DNA: TGTGCCAGCAGCTTAGGAACCCTGCCAAGCTACACCTTC.

The rearrangement links TRBV20-1 to TRBJ2-4; D call uncertain. The better agreement between TRBJ2-5 and the DNA end casts doubt on the J call. CDR1 is DFQATT and CDR2 is SNEGSKA in the germline V gene (reference sequence). The CDR3 is made up of 13 amino acids. CDR3 amino acids: CSAYSALVGTQYF. CDR3 in DNA: TGCAGTGCTTATTCCGCCCTGGTGGGGACCCAGTACTTC.

V gene TRBV15 combines with J gene TRBJ2-3; perhaps TRBD2 as D (6 bases). V lost 5 bases to trimming and J lost 4 bases, with 19 bases between them. Germline loops: CDR1 LNHNV, CDR2 YYDKDF (reference sequence). The CDR3 has 16 amino acids. In DNA, the CDR3 is TGTGCCACCAGCTCCAGGCGGGGCAGGAGTCCAGATACGCAGTATTTT. Protein product: CATSSRRGRSPDTQYF.

The V gene is TRBV30, the J gene TRBJ1-2, with TRBD1 matching over 9 bases. Germline CDR1 GTSNPN, CDR2 SVGIG (reference sequence). The CDR3 is made up of 13 amino acids. J gave up 12 bases and V 0 bases, and 8 bases lay outside the gene matches. CDR3 loop: CAWSVRTGGGHTF. The CDR3 coding sequence is TGTGCCTGGAGTGTACGCACAGGGGGCGGCCACACCTTC.

This clonotype was seen once. The rearrangement uses TRBV2 and TRBJ1-1, with no clear D. CDR3 size: 12 residues. Trimming took off 5 bases at V and 4 bases at J, with 8 bases between the two ends. Germline loops: CDR1 SNHLY, CDR2 FYNNEI. CDR3 nucleotide sequence: TGTGCCAGCAGTCCCGCCAGCACTGAAGCTTTCTTT. Protein sequence: CASSPASTEAFF. Combining the CDR3 with reference TRBV2 and TRBJ1-1 gives the whole variable domain EPEVTQTPSHQVTQMGQEVILRCVPISNHLYFYWYRQILGQKVEFLVSFYNNEISEKSEIFDDQFSVERPDGSNFTLKIRSTKLEDSAMYFCASSPASTEAFFGQGTRLTVV.

This clonotype was counted only a few times. The rearrangement uses TRBV7-2 and TRBJ1-1; TRBD1 is a possible D gene (5 bases). V lost 4 bases, J lost 3 bases, and 12 bases lay in between. From germline, CDR1 is SGHTA and CDR2 FQGNSA. This CDR3 is 14 amino acids long. The CDR3 protein is CASSSIDSHTEAFF. The CDR3 DNA reads TGTGCCAGCAGCTCCATCGACAGCCACACTGAAGCTTTCTTT.

The chain couples TRBV5-1 to TRBJ2-4, with D possibly being TRBD1 (6 bases). The CDR3 is 14 residues long. Trimming left V 3 bases short and J 13 bases short, with 20 bases between. CDR1 and CDR2 from the germline V gene are SGHRS and YFSETQ. This CDR3 reads CASSWGQTYNEQYF. The DNA for the CDR3 is TGCGCCAGCAGCTGGGGACAAACCTACAATGAGCAGTACTTC.

This clonotype was counted only a few times. The rearrangement links TRBV4-3 to TRBJ2-5, with 8 bases that match TRBD1. CDR1 and CDR2 (germline): LGHNA, YSLEER. V shed 4 bases and J 11 bases; nucleotides not matched to a gene: 12. The CDR3 sequence is 14 residues long. The CDR3 loop is CASSRTTGGRVQYF. CDR3 DNA sequence: TGCGCCAGCAGCCGGACCACAGGGGGTCGGGTTCAGTACTTC.

Notes on this clonotype: Being one base from a much bigger clone, this may be a read error. The chain links TRBV20-1 to TRBJ2-7, with D possibly being TRBD2 (6 bases). V was trimmed by 2 bases and J by 2 bases, leaving 13 bases between them. The CDR3 has 14 amino acids. CDR1 is DFQATT and CDR2 is SNEGSKA in the germline V gene (reference sequence). The CDR3 nucleotides read TGCAGTGCTAGACGCAGCGGGCTCCCCTACGAGCAGTACTTC. Its protein is CSARRSGLPYEQYF.

This clonotype has more than one count but fewer than ten. The chain is built from TRBV4-3 and TRBJ1-6, with D perhaps TRBD1 (5 bases). Trimming pared 3 bases from V and 7 bases from J, leaving 10 bases between. Germline-derived CDR1 and CDR2 are LGHNA and YSLEER. CDR3 length: 14 residues. CDR3 region: CASSHYRRNSPLHF. In DNA form, the CDR3 reads TGCGCCAGCAGCCACTACAGGAGAAATTCACCCCTCCACTTT.

This clonotype came up a few times. The rearrangement uses TRBV7-9 and TRBJ2-1; 9 positions match TRBD1. Trimming cost V 5 bases and J 7 bases; bases outside gene matches: 9. The CDR3 consists of 15 residues. CDR1 is SEHNR, CDR2 FQNEAQ, per germline (reference sequence). This CDR3 reads CASSPGTGNGNEQFF. The CDR3 DNA follows: TGTGCCAGCAGCCCCGGGACAGGGAACGGTAATGAGCAGTTCTTC. Full variable domain (missing parts from reference TRBV7-9 and TRBJ2-1): DTGVSQNPRHKITKRGQNVTFRCDPISEHNRLYWYRQTLGQGPEFLTYFQNEAQLEKSRLLSDRFSAERPKGSFSTLEIQRTEQGDSAMYLCASSPGTGNGNEQFFGPGTRLTVL.

This sequence joins TRBV29-1 and TRBJ1-2; 8 nucleotides match TRBD1. The CDR3 has 14 residues. The ends lost 6 bases at V and 5 bases at J; junction bases unmatched: 11. CDR1 and CDR2 (germline): SQVTM, ANQGSEA. CDR3 nucleotide sequence: TGCAGCGTAGCACGGACAGGGACTGAGTATGGCTACACCTTC. Protein sequence: CSVARTGTEYGYTF.

The rearrangement joins TRBV6-1 to TRBJ2-1; TRBD2 aligns across 16 bases. V dropped 7 bases and J dropped 10; count of bases not matched to a gene: 13. CDR3 length: 17 amino acids. Germline-derived CDR1 and CDR2 are MNHNS and SASEGT. CDR3 region: CASTMQPGLAGGSEQFF. The CDR3 bases are TGTGCCAGCACTATGCAACCGGGACTAGCGGGGGGGAGCGAGCAGTTCTTC.

The rearrangement links TRBV6-1 to TRBJ2-1; weak D call: TRBD1 (6 bases). CDR3 length: 14 residues. The germline V gene has CDR1 MNHNS and CDR2 SASEGT. V lost 4 bases and J lost 3, with 10 bases in between. The chain's CDR3 is CASSVQGDYNEQFF. The CDR3 nucleotides are TGTGCCAGCAGTGTACAGGGTGACTACAATGAGCAGTTCTTC.

This clonotype was detected a few times. The chain has TRBV27 and TRBJ1-6; perhaps TRBD1 as D (6 bases). The CDR3 sequence is 15 residues long. V was clipped by 8 bases and J by 7 bases, with 18 bases between them. Germline lookup yields CDR1 MNHEY and CDR2 SMNVEV (reference sequence). CDR3 protein: CASQQGSGLNSPLHF. The CDR3 bases are TGTGCCAGCCAACAGGGATCGGGGCTGAATTCACCCCTCCACTTT.

The chain employs TRBV25-1 and TRBJ1-6; no clear D. CDR3 length: 14 residues. Trimming removed 6 bases at V and 0 bases at J, with 6 bases between. The germline CDR1 and CDR2 sequences are MGHDK and SYGVNS. The CDR3 here is CASRTSSYNSPLHF. The CDR3 DNA sequence: TGTGCCAGCAGGACGTCCTCCTATAATTCACCCCTCCACTTT.

The chain employs TRBV4-2 and TRBJ1-5; 8 nucleotides agree with TRBD1. The ends lost 1 base at V and 6 bases at J; junction bases unmatched: 11. The V gene's germline CDR1 is LGHNA and CDR2 YNFKEQ. CDR3 length equals 17 residues. The CDR3 is CASSQGPTGEGGQPQHF. The CDR3 DNA reads as TGTGCCAGCAGCCAAGGCCCGACAGGGGAAGGGGGTCAGCCCCAGCATTTT.

Many counts were recorded for this clonotype. V usage is TRBV12-3 or TRBV12-4 and J usage is TRBJ2-4, with TRBD1 identical over 7 bases. The CDR3 is 13 amino acids. V lost 3 bases to trimming and J lost 5 bases; unmatched junction nucleotides: 1. CDR3: CASSLGTENIQYF. CDR3 coding DNA: TGTGCCAGCAGTTTGGGGACAGAAAACATTCAGTACTTC.

This clonotype was recorded a few times. This CDR3 reads CSATGGPASYEQYF. The DNA of the CDR3 is TGCAGTGCCACCGGGGGACCAGCAAGCTACGAGCAGTACTTC. The rearrangement links TRBV20-1 to TRBJ2-7; possibly TRBD2 for D (6 bases). With 6 bases removed from V and 3 bases from J, the gap between germline ends came to 18 bases. From germline, CDR1 is DFQATT and CDR2 SNEGSKA (reference sequence). This CDR3 has 14 residues.

This clonotype was observed a few times. The V gene is TRBV6-2 or TRBV6-3, the J gene TRBJ1-5; 8 positions agree with TRBD1. Trimming at V came to 5 bases and at J to 1 base, leaving 7 bases not matched to a gene. CDR1 and CDR2 from the germline V gene are MNHEY and SVGEGT. This CDR3 has 16 amino acids. CDR3 sequence reads: CASSRAQGASNQPQHF. CDR3 sequence (DNA): TGTGCCAGCAGTCGGGCCCAGGGGGCGAGCAATCAGCCCCAGCATTTT.

There are a few counts of this clonotype. The V call is TRBV6-5, the J call TRBJ1-6; no clear D. V lost 0 bases, J lost 13 bases, and 10 bases lay in between. CDR3 length: 13 amino acids. Germline CDR1 reads MNHEY; CDR2 reads SVGAGI. As DNA, the CDR3 is TGTGCCAGCAGTTACTCGACCGGGTCGCCCCTCCACTTT. Residues: CASSYSTGSPLHF.

This clonotype was picked up a small number of times. The V and J genes are TRBV7-2 and TRBJ2-6; D gene unclear. Trimming shortened V by 4 bases and J by 0 bases, and 10 bases separated the two germline ends. The CDR3 consists of 16 residues. Per the germline V gene, CDR1 is SGHTA and CDR2 is FQGNSA. In nucleotides, the CDR3 is TGTGCCAGCAGCTACGGCAGAAACTCTGGGGCCAACGTCCTGACTTTC. As protein: CASSYGRNSGANVLTF.

The sample holds a few counts of this clonotype. V usage is TRBV2 and J usage is TRBJ2-7; D is unresolved. V dropped 3 bases and J dropped 4 bases, with 4 bases sitting between them. The CDR3 loop spans 11 amino acids. Germline assignment: CDR1 SNHLY and CDR2 FYNNEI. CDR3 region: CASSDQYEQYF. CDR3 in DNA: TGTGCCAGCAGTGATCAATACGAGCAGTACTTC. The full variable domain, rest sourced from reference TRBV2 and TRBJ2-7, is EPEVTQTPSHQVTQMGQEVILRCVPISNHLYFYWYRQILGQKVEFLVSFYNNEISEKSEIFDDQFSVERPDGSNFTLKIRSTKLEDSAMYFCASSDQYEQYFGPGTRLTVT.

CDR3 region: CASSLGFYSTDNTGELFF. In DNA form, the CDR3 reads TGTGCCAGCAGCTTAGGTTTTTATTCGACAGACAACACCGGGGAGCTGTTTTTT. V is TRBV7-9 and J is TRBJ2-2, with D tentatively TRBD1 (5 bases). CDR3 length: 18 amino acids. CDR1 and CDR2 (germline): SEHNR, FQNEAQ (reference sequence). Trimming pared 1 base from V and 2 bases from J, leaving 17 bases between.

The chain joins TRBV4-1 to TRBJ2-3; D may be TRBD2 (5 bases). The CDR3 has 15 residues. The V gene's germline CDR1 is MGHRA and CDR2 YSYEKL. Between the trimmed V and J ends, which lost 1 base and 5 bases, there was a span of 13 bases. The CDR3 region has the DNA TGCGCCAGCAGCCAAGGTGGACCTCGGGGAGATACGCAGTATTTT. Encoded protein: CASSQGGPRGDTQYF.

The V and J genes are TRBV7-3 and TRBJ2-1; 7 bases fit TRBD2. The J call may be incorrect, as the DNA end agrees better with TRBJ2-7. CDR3 length: 15 residues. CDR1 and CDR2 from the germline V gene are SGHTA and FQGTGA. The CDR3 region has the DNA TGTGCCAGCAGCTTCTCCCTAGCGGCCTACAATGAGCAGTACTTC. Residues: CASSFSLAAYNEQYF.

This clonotype was counted between two and nine times. The genes are TRBV9 and TRBJ2-1; unclear D gene. V was clipped by 1 base and J by 3 bases, with 14 bases between them. The germline CDR1 and CDR2 sequences are SGDLS and YYNGEE. This CDR3 has 16 amino acids. CDR3 nucleotides: TGTGCCAGCAGCGTAACCGGGCAGAGAGGCTACAATGAGCAGTTCTTC. Protein sequence: CASSVTGQRGYNEQFF.

The chain joins TRBV7-3 to TRBJ2-4, with D unclear. Matching the DNA end better, TRBJ2-5 makes the J call doubtful. Germline V gene data show CDR1 as SGHTA and CDR2 as FQGTGA. The CDR3 totals 13 residues. The CDR3 protein is CASSLMAEETQYF. The CDR3 nucleotides read TGTGCCAGCAGCTTGATGGCAGAAGAGACCCAGTACTTC.

There are a few counts of this clonotype. CDR3 nucleotide sequence: TGTGCCAGCAGCCCGGGACAGGGAAGCGGTCAGCCCCAGCATTTT. It codes for CASSPGQGSGQPQHF. The chain carries TRBV3-1 and TRBJ1-5; 9 bases map to TRBD1. The V gene's germline CDR1 is LGHDT and CDR2 YNNKEL (reference sequence). The CDR3 sequence is 15 residues long. The J segment lost 6 bases and the V segment lost 4 bases, leaving 7 bases of the junction unmatched.

This clonotype was counted a single time. The V and J genes are TRBV5-6 and TRBJ2-3; 11 bases line up with TRBD1. Looked up from germline, CDR1 is SGHDT and CDR2 is YYEEEE. Trimming took 4 bases from V and 7 from J; bases not matched to a gene: 8. The CDR3 contains 15 residues. The CDR3 loop reads CASSGRGQGAYTQYF. CDR3 nucleotide sequence: TGTGCCAGCAGCGGACGAGGACAGGGGGCATATACGCAGTATTTT. Full variable domain (missing parts from reference TRBV5-6 and TRBJ2-3): DAGVTQSPTHLIKTRGQQVTLRCSPKSGHDTVSWYQQALGQGPQFIFQYYEEEERQRGNFPDRFSGHQFPNYSSELNVNALLLGDSALYLCASSGRGQGAYTQYFGPGTRLTVL.